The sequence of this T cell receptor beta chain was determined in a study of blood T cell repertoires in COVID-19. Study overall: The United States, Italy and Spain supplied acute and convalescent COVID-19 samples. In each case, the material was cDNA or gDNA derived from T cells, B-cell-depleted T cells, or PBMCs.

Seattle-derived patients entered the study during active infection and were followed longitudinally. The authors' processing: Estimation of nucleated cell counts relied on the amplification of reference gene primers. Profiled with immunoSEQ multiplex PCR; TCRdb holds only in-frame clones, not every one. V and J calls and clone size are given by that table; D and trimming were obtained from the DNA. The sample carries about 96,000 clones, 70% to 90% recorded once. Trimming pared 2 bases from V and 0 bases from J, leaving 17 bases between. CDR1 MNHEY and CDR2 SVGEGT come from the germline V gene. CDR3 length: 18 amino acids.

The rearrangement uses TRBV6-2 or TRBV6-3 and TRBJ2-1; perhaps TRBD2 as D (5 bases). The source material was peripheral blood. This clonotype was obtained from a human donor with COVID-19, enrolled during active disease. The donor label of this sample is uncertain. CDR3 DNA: TGTGCCAGCAGTTACGAGGAGGAAGCTATAAGCTCCTACAATGAGCAGTTCTTC. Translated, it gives CASSYEEEAISSYNEQFF.